These T cell receptor beta chains were read from a single sample in a study of T cells in Graves' hyperthyroidism and ophthalmopathy. One entry per CDR3 protein, called by TCRdb with MiXCR from the multiplex PCR reads. Here the sample spans 300,000 to 450,000 distinct CDR3 sequences, about 14% being singletons. Sequenced sample: blood. The source of these receptors is a woman aged 55-70 years with Graves' hyperthyroidism. CDR3s include the opening cysteine and the closing phenylalanine or tryptophan. A D gene is named only where the DNA matches it firmly. Size tells how often a clone was seen (once, few, many) or the class of an expanded clone, and some rows leave it out.

NA	NA	TRBV20-1	TRBJ2-1	TGCAGTGCCCGCAGGATACTTTCGACCAATGAGCAGTTCTTC	CSARRILSTNEQFF
many	TRBD2	TRBV2	TRBJ2-2	TGTGCCAGCAGGGACATTCACGGGACTAGCGGGACTTCAGGGGAGCTGTTTTTT	CASRDIHGTSGTSGELFF
many	NA	TRBV6-1	TRBJ1-1	TGTGCCAGCAGTGTGCGGGCTTTGGCGGGGGGTGGGACGGCCTCCCGGCGAGCTGAAGCTTTCTTT	CASSVRALAGGGTASRRAEAFF
many	TRBD2	TRBV5-6	TRBJ2-3	TGTGCCAGCACCACCATCGGGTGGCGGGAGGAGAGCACAGATACGCAGTATTTT	CASTTIGWREESTDTQYF
many	TRBD2	TRBV27	TRBJ2-3	TGTGCCAGCACCGCCGGGACTAGCGGGACACGTTATACGCAGTATTTT	CASTAGTSGTRYTQYF
NA	NA	TRBV11-2	TRBJ2-4	TGTGCCAGCAGCCCCTTCCCCAGGCAGGGCGAACACATTCAGTACTTC	CASSPFPRQGEHIQYF
many	NA	TRBV20-1	TRBJ1-2	TGCAGTGCTAGAGCGGCCTATGGCTACACCTTC	CSARAAYGYTF
many	NA	TRBV27	TRBJ2-7	TGTGCCAGCAGTCCCGGGGGGCACTACGAGCAGTACTTC	CASSPGGHYEQYF
many	TRBD1	TRBV6-1	TRBJ2-7	TGTGCCAGCAGTGAGCCGGGACAGGAAGACGAGCAGTACTTC	CASSEPGQEDEQYF
NA	NA	TRBV5-1	TRBJ1-4	TGCGCCAGCAGCGAGGACACGGGTAATGAAGAACTGTTTTTT	CASSEDTGNEELFF
many	TRBD2	TRBV11-3	TRBJ2-1	TGTGCCAGCAGCTTAGGGGCTAGCGGGTACAATGAGCAGTTCTTC	CASSLGASGYNEQFF
many	NA	TRBV7-9	TRBJ1-1	TGTGCCAGCAGCGCGGGCCACACGGGGAACACTGAAGCTTTCTTT	CASSAGHTGNTEAFF
NA	NA	TRBV27	TRBJ1-4	TGTGCCAGCAGTAACAGTGAGCCGAGGGAAAAACTGTTTTTT	CASSNSEPREKLFF
NA	NA	TRBV24-1	TRBJ2-3	TGTGCCACAGGGTACGGGTGGACAGATACGCAGTATTTT	CATGYGWTDTQYF
many	TRBD1	TRBV28	TRBJ2-7	TGTGCCAGCAGTAAGACAGGGTACTACGAGCAGTACTTC	CASSKTGYYEQYF
many	NA	TRBV27	TRBJ2-1	TGTGCCAGCAGTTCCAAGGGCGGCGGGACTCCTACGAGCTACAATGAGCAGTTCTTC	CASSSKGGGTPTSYNEQFF
many	TRBD2	TRBV18	TRBJ2-1	TGTGCCAGCTCACCGCGGACTAGCGCCAATGAGCAGTTCTTC	CASSPRTSANEQFF
many	NA	TRBV3-1	TRBJ2-7	TGTGCCAGCAGCGACTACACGGCTTTCGAGCAGTACTTC	CASSDYTAFEQYF
few	NA	TRBV12-3/TRBV12-4	TRBJ1-3	TGTGCCAGCAGGGGGATATATCCTGGAAACACCATATATTTT	CASRGIYPGNTIYF
few	NA	TRBV10-2	TRBJ1-1	TGCGCCAGCGGGAACAGGAACACTGAAGCTTTCTTT	CASGNRNTEAFF
few	TRBD2	TRBV6-6	TRBJ2-1	TGTGCCAGCAGTTACGTGGCGGGAGTTCAGAATGAGCAGTTCTTC	CASSYVAGVQNEQFF
NA	NA	TRBV5-4	TRBJ1-6	TGTGCCAGCAGCGACCGCAGCTATAATTCACCCCTCCACTTT	CASSDRSYNSPLHF
NA	TRBD1	TRBV20-1	TRBJ2-3	TGCAGTGCTTCGACAGGGCCGGCCCCAGATACGCAGTATTTT	CSASTGPAPDTQYF
many	TRBD2	TRBV11-2	TRBJ2-7	TGTGCCAGCAGCTTAGTGCTAGCGGGGGGCCACGAGCAGTACTTC	CASSLVLAGGHEQYF
NA	TRBD2	TRBV6-4	TRBJ2-1	TGTGCCAGCAGTATCCTAGCGGCGGGACTAGCGGGAGGGAATGAGCAGTTCTTC	CASSILAAGLAGGNEQFF
many	NA	TRBV3-1	TRBJ1-5	TGTGCCAGCAGCCAAGATGTAAACCCGGATCAGCCCCAGCATTTT	CASSQDVNPDQPQHF
many	NA	TRBV3-1	TRBJ1-3	TGTGCCAGCAGCCCGGACGGCCGCTCTGGAAACACCATATATTTT	CASSPDGRSGNTIYF
many	NA	TRBV6-1	TRBJ2-7	TGTGCCAGCAACCGACTAGGTTCCTCCTACGAGCAGTACTTC	CASNRLGSSYEQYF
many	NA	TRBV19	TRBJ2-3	TGTGCCAGTAGTATGTCAGGGGTTAGCACAGATACGCAGTATTTT	CASSMSGVSTDTQYF
NA	TRBD1	TRBV28	TRBJ2-7	TGTGCCAGCAGCCTCCGGACAGGGATTCCCTACGAGCAGTACTTC	CASSLRTGIPYEQYF
many	NA	TRBV18	TRBJ2-2	TGTGCCAGCTCACCAAGTTCCCCCGGCAACACCGGGGAGCTGTTTTTT	CASSPSSPGNTGELFF
many	NA	TRBV10-3	TRBJ2-2	TGTGCCATCAGTCGATTGAGCACCGGGGAGCTGTTTTTT	CAISRLSTGELFF
many	NA	TRBV3-1	TRBJ2-7	TGTGCCAGCAGCCAAGATCTACAGCCCAACTACGAGCAGTACTTC	CASSQDLQPNYEQYF
few	NA	TRBV20-1	TRBJ2-1	TGCAGTGCTAGAACACTCCGGGACCCTCGCGATGAGCAGTTCTTC	CSARTLRDPRDEQFF
NA	NA	TRBV19	TRBJ1-2	TGTGCCAGTAGTACTACAGGGTTTGGCTACACCTTC	CASSTTGFGYTF
NA	NA	TRBV10-3	TRBJ1-4	TGTGCCATCAGTGAGACAGGGTCAAATGAAAAACTGTTTTTT	CAISETGSNEKLFF
NA	NA	TRBV19	TRBJ2-7	TGTGCCTCGGGACCGAACTCCTACGAGCAGTACTTC	CASGPNSYEQYF
many	NA	TRBV11-2	TRBJ2-3	TGTGCCAGCAGCTTATGGGCAGATACGCAGTATTTT	CASSLWADTQYF
many	TRBD2	TRBV11-3	TRBJ2-7	TGTGCCAGCAGCTTGGCGGGACTAGCGGGGTACGAGCAGTACTTC	CASSLAGLAGYEQYF
many	TRBD1	TRBV20-1	TRBJ1-2	TGCAGTCCACCGCCGGGACAGGGAGACTATGGCTACACCTTC	CSPPPGQGDYGYTF